One sample yielded the 10 T cell receptor beta chains listed below, sequenced in a study of control samples from healthy donors and cancer patients. Sequencing used immunoSEQ multiplex PCR; TCRdb keeps in-frame clones, though not all of them. The sample consists of about 110,000 clones, less than 95% of them appearing once. The source material was blood. These receptors were collected from a human donor in good health. The donor label of this sample is uncertain.

This chain links TRBV2 with TRBJ2-3; no firm D call. The CDR3 length is 12 residues. Germline CDR1 and CDR2: SNHLY and FYNNEI. Trimming left V 8 bases short and J 3 bases short, with 9 bases between. DNA of the CDR3: TGTGCCAGCTCCCTTAATACAGATACGCAGTATTTT. It specifies CASSLNTDTQYF. Drawing the rest from reference TRBV2 and TRBJ2-3, the complete variable domain is EPEVTQTPSHQVTQMGQEVILRCVPISNHLYFYWYRQILGQKVEFLVSFYNNEISEKSEIFDDQFSVERPDGSNFTLKIRSTKLEDSAMYFCASSLNTDTQYFGPGTRLTVL.

The chain uses TRBV5-5 and TRBJ1-2; TRBD1 is a possible D gene (6 bases). The CDR3 has 17 residues. CDR1 and CDR2 from the germline V gene are SGHKS and YYEKEE (reference sequence). Deletions cut 2 bases from V and 3 bases from J, with 20 bases between. DNA of the CDR3: TGTGCCAGCAGCTTATTACGGACAGCCCCTCGGGACTATGGCTACACCTTC. As protein: CASSLLRTAPRDYGYTF.

This rearrangement joins TRBV7-9 to TRBJ1-5; D is undetermined. Trimming took off 2 bases at V and 1 base at J, with 3 bases between the two ends. Germline-derived CDR1 and CDR2 are SEHNR and FQNEAQ (reference sequence). This CDR3 comprises 13 residues. As DNA, the CDR3 is TGTGCCAGCAGCTTAAGCAGCAATCAGCCCCAGCATTTT. Its protein is CASSLSSNQPQHF.

The chain carries TRBV7-8 and TRBJ2-3, with D unclear. The V end lost 0 bases, the J end lost 0 bases, and 7 bases lay between the germline ends. The CDR3 is 15 amino acids. Germline lookup yields CDR1 SGHVS and CDR2 FQNEAQ. CDR3: CASSLAPRSTDTQYF. DNA of the CDR3: TGTGCCAGCAGCTTAGCGCCCCGGAGCACAGATACGCAGTATTTT.

The chain combines TRBV9 with TRBJ1-2; D is unresolved. The CDR3 runs 16 residues. Germline V gives CDR1 SGDLS, CDR2 YYNGEE. V was cut by 3 bases and J by 4 bases, with 19 bases left in between. CDR3 nucleotide sequence: TGTGCCAGCAGCGCTACGTCCAGTGGGGTTGGCTATGGCTACACCTTC. As protein: CASSATSSGVGYGYTF.

This clone was counted only a few times. The rearrangement joins TRBV18 to TRBJ1-6, with TRBD1 matching 7 bases. CDR3 length: 15 residues. The ends lost 3 bases at V and 6 bases at J; junction bases unmatched: 5. The germline CDR1 and CDR2 sequences are KGHSH and LQKENI. The CDR3 DNA follows: TGTGCCAGCTCACCTACCGGGACAGCTAATTCACCCCTCCACTTT. Its translation: CASSPTGTANSPLHF.

The CDR3 spells CASSLAVGRDFYEQYF. CDR3 coding DNA: TGCGCCAGCAGCTTGGCCGTCGGCAGGGACTTTTACGAGCAGTACTTC. The rearrangement links TRBV5-1 to TRBJ2-7; weak D call: TRBD2 (6 bases). Germline-derived CDR1 and CDR2 are SGHRS and YFSETQ. V was pared by 0 bases and J by 4 bases, with 17 bases between. The CDR3 is 16 amino acids.

The chain joins TRBV10-2 to TRBJ1-2; TRBD1 matches 9 bases. Losses at the gene ends were 6 bases for V and 1 base for J; bases not matched to a gene: 3. CDR3 length: 14 amino acids. CDR1 and CDR2 from the germline V gene are WSHSY and SAAADI. DNA of the CDR3: TGCGCCAGCAGGTCGGGACAGGGTAACTATGGCTACACCTTC. Translated, it gives CASRSGQGNYGYTF.

V gene TRBV20-1 combines with J gene TRBJ1-1; D ambiguous. The CDR3 spans 9 residues. Germline lookup yields CDR1 DFQATT and CDR2 SNEGSKA (reference sequence). The germline V and J ends were trimmed by 8 bases and 9 bases, with 10 bases remaining between them. The CDR3 loop is CSPSPQAFF. The CDR3 DNA sequence: TGCAGTCCCTCCCCCCAAGCTTTCTTT.

The V and J genes are TRBV11-2 and TRBJ1-5, with D uncertain. Looked up from germline, CDR1 is SGHAT and CDR2 is FQNNGV. The V end was cut by 5 bases, the J end by 3 bases, with 11 bases between. The CDR3 totals 14 residues. The CDR3 loop is CASSIEGLNQPQHF. In nucleotides, the CDR3 is TGTGCCAGCAGCATCGAGGGTCTCAATCAGCCCCAGCATTTT.